This is a list of T cell receptor beta chains from one sample in a study of blood T cell repertoires in COVID-19. Assay used: immunoSEQ multiplex PCR; TCRdb lists only in-frame clones, some missing. The sample shows under 20,000 clones, roughly 81% of them seen only once. The sample was peripheral blood. These receptors all come from a man between 60 and 70 years old with acute or convalescent COVID-19. CDR3s include the opening cysteine and the closing phenylalanine or tryptophan. The D gene is left open where the match is weak. Expanded clones are given a class, and other clones once, few, many or no size at all.

j_gene | v_gene | d_gene | abundance | CDR3nt | CDR3aa
TRBJ2-7 | TRBV29-1 | - | - | TGCAGCGTTGAAGACTCCAGTTCCTACGAGCAGTACTTC | CSVEDSSSYEQYF
TRBJ1-1 | TRBV7-9 | - | - | TGTGCCAGCAGCTCGGGGAGCACTGAAGCTTTCTTT | CASSSGSTEAFF
TRBJ2-3 | TRBV18 | TRBD1 | - | TGTGCCAGCTCACCACGGGGGCAGGGGGCCACCACAGATACGCAGTATTTT | CASSPRGQGATTDTQYF
TRBJ2-7 | TRBV27 | TRBD1 | medium-sized | TGTGCCAGCAGTTTGCAAGGGACAGGGAGCTCCTACGAGCAGTACTTC | CASSLQGTGSSYEQYF
TRBJ1-1 | TRBV29-1 | - | - | TGCAGCATCAGGGCTCCTGAAGCTTTCTTT | CSIRAPEAFF
TRBJ1-1 | TRBV30 | - | few | TGTGCTGCGGGTCTCTACACTGAAGCTTTCTTT | CAAGLYTEAFF
TRBJ1-1 | TRBV5-1 | - | - | TGCGCCAGCAGCTTAAACCCCGCAGGCTCAGGCACTGAAGCTTTCTTT | CASSLNPAGSGTEAFF
TRBJ1-4 | TRBV28 | TRBD1 | - | TGTGCCAGCAGCAGAGTACGGGACAGAACCTCAACTAATGAAAAACTGTTTTTT | CASSRVRDRTSTNEKLFF
TRBJ2-5 | TRBV7-8 | - | - | TGTGCCAGCAGTAAGACTCGACAAGAGACCCAGTACTTC | CASSKTRQETQYF
TRBJ2-6 | TRBV19 | - | once | TGTGCCAGTAGTGTACTGAACTCTGGGGCCAACGTCCTGACTTTC | CASSVLNSGANVLTF
TRBJ1-5 | TRBV18 | - | - | TGTGCCAGCTCAAGCCTAGCCAGGGGCGATCAGCCCCAGCATTTT | CASSSLARGDQPQHF
TRBJ2-1 | TRBV15 | - | - | TGTGCCACCAGTATAGGGACATCGGTTTTCGATGAGCAGTTCTTC | CATSIGTSVFDEQFF
TRBJ1-1 | TRBV9 | - | - | TGTGCCAGCAGACCAGGGCTCTCGAACACTGAAGCTTTCTTT | CASRPGLSNTEAFF
TRBJ1-6 | TRBV2 | TRBD1 | - | TGTGCCAGCAGGGACCTGAGGACAGGGCCCGATTCACCCCTCCACTTT | CASRDLRTGPDSPLHF
TRBJ2-1 | TRBV7-3 | TRBD2 | - | TGTGCCAGCAGCCCACGGGGGGGGATTAGTGGTAATGAGCAGTTCTTC | CASSPRGGISGNEQFF
TRBJ2-1 | TRBV21-1 | - | - | TGTGCCAGCAGCAAAGCGGGGCATGGGCTCGATGAGCAGTTCTTC | CASSKAGHGLDEQFF
TRBJ1-3 | TRBV5-1 | - | - | TGCGCCAGCAGCCTCACGGGAGGAAACACCATATATTTT | CASSLTGGNTIYF
TRBJ2-3 | TRBV5-1 | - | once | TGCGCCAGCAGCTTGTTACCGGGGACAGATACGCAGTATTTT | CASSLLPGTDTQYF
TRBJ1-2 | TRBV2 | - | - | TGTGCCAGCGTTCCCTCAGGGGACGGCTACACCTTC | CASVPSGDGYTF
TRBJ1-5 | TRBV6-5 | - | few | TGTGCCAGCAGCTTGACTAGGCACCAGCCCCAGCATTTT | CASSLTRHQPQHF
TRBJ2-7 | TRBV19 | - | - | TGTGCCAGTAGTATGGTGGCGGGAACATACGAGCAGTACTTC | CASSMVAGTYEQYF
TRBJ2-3 | TRBV5-1 | - | - | TGCGCCAGCAGCTTGGGGGACTTTGGAGATACGCAGTATTTT | CASSLGDFGDTQYF
TRBJ2-1 | TRBV28 | - | - | TGTGCCAGCAGTCTGTTATACAATGAGCAGTTCTTC | CASSLLYNEQFF
TRBJ2-3 | TRBV2 | - | - | TGTGCCAGCACCCCCTCTTCTGGCCCAGATACGCAGTATTTT | CASTPSSGPDTQYF
TRBJ1-2 | TRBV24-1 | - | - | TGTGCCACCAGTGCGGAGGGGTTTGGCTACACCTTC | CATSAEGFGYTF
TRBJ1-1 | TRBV4-1 | - | - | TGCGCCAGCAGCCCCCCGGGGGAGGGTATTGGCGGAGCTTTCTTT | CASSPPGEGIGGAFF
TRBJ2-5 | TRBV28 | TRBD1 | few | TGTGCCAGCAGTTTAAGCGGCAGGGGGAAGGTAGAGACCCAGTACTTC | CASSLSGRGKVETQYF
TRBJ1-1 | TRBV9 | - | - | TGTGCCAGCAGCCCGGACAGCTCGAACACTGAAGCTTTCTTT | CASSPDSSNTEAFF
TRBJ1-2 | TRBV5-8 | TRBD1 | - | TGTGCCAGCAGCCTACAGGGGCTCTATGGCTACACCTTC | CASSLQGLYGYTF
TRBJ1-2 | TRBV2 | - | once | TGTGCCAGCACGAGGGAAGTGCATGGCTACACCTTC | CASTREVHGYTF
TRBJ2-2 | TRBV7-9 | TRBD1 | - | TGTGCCAGCAGCCCGCTACCGGGACAGGCTCCGGCGAACACCGGGGAGCTGTTTTTT | CASSPLPGQAPANTGELFF
TRBJ1-1 | TRBV6-6 | - | - | TGTGCCAGCAGCCCAGGTAACCTCATGAACACTGAAGCTTTCTTT | CASSPGNLMNTEAFF
TRBJ1-1 | TRBV5-4 | TRBD1 | - | TGTGCCAGCAGCTCTCCCCGGGACAGGGCTGAAGCTTTCTTT | CASSSPRDRAEAFF
TRBJ2-2 | TRBV30 | - | - | TGTGCCTCCTCTTCCTTTAGCGACGGGGAGCTGTTTTTT | CASSSFSDGELFF
TRBJ1-4 | TRBV24-1 | - | - | TGTGCCACCAGTGATTTGTGGCAGGGGAATGAAAAACTGTTTTTT | CATSDLWQGNEKLFF
TRBJ2-1 | TRBV29-1 | - | - | TGCAGCGTTGCAGGCGAAAGCTCCTACAATGAGCAGTTCTTC | CSVAGESSYNEQFF
TRBJ1-2 | TRBV2 | - | - | TGTGCCGGGTTGACATCTAACTATGGCTACACCTTC | CAGLTSNYGYTF
TRBJ1-1 | TRBV11-3 | TRBD1 | - | TGTGCCAGCAGCTCGACAGGGGGCCTGTCTGAAGCTTTCTTT | CASSSTGGLSEAFF
TRBJ2-3 | TRBV28 | TRBD2 | - | TGTGCCAGCTTCCCGACCGCGGGGGGGGCGGGGACAGATACGCAGTATTTT | CASFPTAGGAGTDTQYF
TRBJ1-2 | TRBV5-1 | TRBD1 | few | TGCGCCAGCAGCCCAGGACAGGGGAACTATGGCTACACCTTC | CASSPGQGNYGYTF
TRBJ2-2 | TRBV5-1 | TRBD1 | few | TGCGCCAGCAGCTTGACAGGGGAAGGAGGGGAGCTGTTTTTT | CASSLTGEGGELFF